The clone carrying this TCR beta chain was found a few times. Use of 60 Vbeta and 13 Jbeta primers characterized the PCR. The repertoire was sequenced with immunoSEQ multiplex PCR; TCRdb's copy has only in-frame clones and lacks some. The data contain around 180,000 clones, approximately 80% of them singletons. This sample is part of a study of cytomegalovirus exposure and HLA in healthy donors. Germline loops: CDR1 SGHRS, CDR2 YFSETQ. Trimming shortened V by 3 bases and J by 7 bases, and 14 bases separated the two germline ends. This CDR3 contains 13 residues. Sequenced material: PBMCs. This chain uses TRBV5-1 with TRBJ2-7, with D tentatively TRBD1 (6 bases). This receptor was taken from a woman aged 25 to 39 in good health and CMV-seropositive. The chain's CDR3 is CASSSKQGSEQYF. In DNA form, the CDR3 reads TGCGCCAGCAGCTCAAAACAGGGTTCTGAGCAGTACTTC.